One sample yielded the 26 T cell receptor beta chains listed below, sequenced in a study of T-cell reconstitution after alpha-beta-depleted transplantation in children. Preparation of the TCRbeta library was carried out with unique molecular identifiers. One entry per CDR3 protein, called by TCRdb with MiXCR from the PCR reads. The table records about 400,000 distinct CDR3 sequences, roughly 22% of them present only once. The sequenced sample was PBMCs from the stem cell graft donor, obtained from the stem cell graft. All receptors come from a human donor who donated a stem cell graft to a child with acute myeloid leukemia.

CDR3 residues: CASSPLGRGGPGANVLTF. The CDR3 DNA sequence: TGTGCCAGCAGCCCTCTCGGGAGGGGGGGACCTGGGGCCAACGTCCTGACTTTC. This rearrangement joins TRBV14 to TRBJ2-6, with 8 nucleotides matching TRBD2. The V gene end was trimmed by 4 bases and the J gene end by 2 bases; junction bases not matched to a gene: 10. Germline V gene sequence: CDR1 SGHDN, CDR2 FVKESK. The CDR3 runs to 18 residues.

V is TRBV5-1 and J is TRBJ1-3; D unresolved. This CDR3 spans 12 amino acids. Trimming shortened V by 0 bases and J by 9 bases, and 7 bases separated the two germline ends. The germline CDR1 and CDR2 sequences are SGHRS and YFSETQ. DNA of the CDR3: TGCGCCAGCAGCTTGGATAGGTTCACCATATATTTT. As protein: CASSLDRFTIYF.

This clonotype was found a few times. This sequence joins TRBV29-1 and TRBJ2-1; tentatively, D is TRBD1 (6 bases). Per germline, CDR1 SQVTM and CDR2 ANQGSEA. The CDR3 sequence is 13 residues long. V lost 1 base and J lost 10, with 14 bases in between. The CDR3 loop is CSVEVLQGGEQFF. CDR3 DNA sequence: TGCAGCGTTGAAGTCCTACAGGGCGGGGAGCAGTTCTTC.

This clonotype was seen only a few times. In DNA, the CDR3 is TGTGCCAGCAGCTTAAGAGGGGCGGACAACACTGAAGCTTTCTTT. Its protein is CASSLRGADNTEAFF. The chain couples TRBV7-3 to TRBJ1-1; D possibly corresponds to TRBD1 (5 bases). Germline values: CDR1 SGHTA, CDR2 FQGTGA. This CDR3 region has 15 residues. V was trimmed by 1 base and J by 2 bases, leaving 11 bases between them.

This clonotype has just a few counts. CDR3 bases: TGTGCCAGCAGCTCCAAGGGGGGAAGTACTGAAGCTTTCTTT. Translation: CASSSKGGSTEAFF. The rearrangement joins TRBV7-8 to TRBJ1-1; D is possibly TRBD1 (6 bases). The germline V gene has CDR1 SGHVS and CDR2 FQNEAQ. Trimming stripped 4 bases from V and 5 bases from J, with 14 bases between. The length of the CDR3 is 14 residues.

There are a few counts of this clonotype. The V call is TRBV4-2, the J call TRBJ2-1, with TRBD2 matching 7 bases. The CDR3 sequence is 16 residues long. The germline gives CDR1 LGHNA, CDR2 YNFKEQ. The ends lost 0 bases at V and 8 bases at J; junction bases unmatched: 10. In DNA, the CDR3 is TGTGCCAGCAGCCAAGAGGTGGCGGGAGTGATCGATGAGCAGTTCTTC. This translates into CASSQEVAGVIDEQFF.

This clonotype was counted only a few times. The V gene is TRBV20-1, the J gene TRBJ2-7, with 8 bases matching TRBD2. The J segment lost 2 bases and the V segment lost 6 bases, leaving 6 bases of the junction unmatched. The germline gives CDR1 DFQATT, CDR2 SNEGSKA (reference sequence). The CDR3 loop spans 13 amino acids. Written as DNA, the CDR3 is TGCAGTGCCCTGACTAGCGCTGCCTACGAGCAGTACTTC. Translation gives CSALTSAAYEQYF.

This clonotype showed up just a few times. CDR3: CSVGPGQIYEQYF. The CDR3 DNA reads as TGCAGCGTTGGCCCGGGACAGATCTACGAGCAGTACTTC. The chain employs TRBV29-1 and TRBJ2-7, with TRBD1 matching 7 bases. The germline V gene has CDR1 SQVTM and CDR2 ANQGSEA. The CDR3 sequence is 13 residues long. V trimming: 4 bases; J trimming: 3 bases; junction bases outside the gene matches: 6.

This clonotype has a count of ten or more. This chain links TRBV29-1 with TRBJ2-7; 14 bases are shared with TRBD2. Per germline, CDR1 SQVTM and CDR2 ANQGSEA. J was trimmed by 0 bases and V by 4 bases; bases with no gene match: 11. CDR3 length equals 18 residues. Here the CDR3 DNA reads TGCAGCGTTGGGCCTGGACTAGCGGGAGGCCCTAGCTCCTACGAGCAGTACTTC. It specifies CSVGPGLAGGPSSYEQYF.

The sample holds one count of this clonotype. This chain joins TRBV9 and TRBJ2-3; D is ambiguous. The CDR3 has 14 amino acids. CDR1 and CDR2 (germline): SGDLS, YYNGEE. Trimming cost V 0 bases and J 2 bases, with 7 bases left between them. Here the CDR3 reads CASSVGDYTDTQYF. Written as DNA, the CDR3 is TGTGCCAGCAGCGTAGGAGATTACACAGATACGCAGTATTTT.

The J gene is TRBJ2-3, the V gene TRBV28; 7 bases agree with TRBD2. CDR1 and CDR2 from the germline V gene are MDHEN and SYDVKM. The CDR3 is made up of 17 amino acids. With 4 bases clipped from V and 2 bases from J, the junction kept 12 bases outside the gene matches. In DNA form, the CDR3 reads TGTGCCAGCAGTTCCCGTAACAGCGGGGCTCCCACAGATACGCAGTATTTT. As protein: CASSSRNSGAPTDTQYF.

In this sample, this clonotype turned up a few times. This chain links TRBV15 with TRBJ2-7; TRBD1 matches at 11 bases. V shed 5 bases and J 2 bases; nucleotides not matched to a gene: 2. The CDR3 has 14 residues. Per germline, CDR1 LNHNV and CDR2 YYDKDF (reference sequence). The CDR3 coding sequence is TGTGCCACCAGCCGGGACAGGGGGACCTACGAGCAGTACTTC. Encoded protein: CATSRDRGTYEQYF.

This clonotype was recorded many times. The chain couples TRBV29-1 to TRBJ2-1; 7 bases map to TRBD1. This CDR3 has 12 amino acids. CDR1 and CDR2 from the germline V gene are SQVTM and ANQGSEA. CDR3 in amino acids: CSAGTEYNEQFF. The CDR3 DNA follows: TGCAGTGCCGGGACAGAGTACAATGAGCAGTTCTTC.

This clonotype was detected many times. The chain combines TRBV29-1 with TRBJ2-2; D possibly corresponds to TRBD2 (6 bases). Trimming left V 1 base short and J 4 bases short, with 16 bases between. In germline, CDR1 is SQVTM, CDR2 ANQGSEA. The CDR3 totals 16 residues. This CDR3 is CSVEGTKGRSTGELFF. CDR3 nucleotide sequence: TGCAGCGTTGAAGGCACTAAAGGGAGGAGCACCGGGGAGCTGTTTTTT.

This clonotype was found a few times. This rearrangement joins TRBV12-3 or TRBV12-4 to TRBJ2-7; 10 bases are shared with TRBD2. Trimming cost V 6 bases and J 3 bases; bases outside gene matches: 11. This CDR3 contains 16 residues. The CDR3 nucleotides read TGTGCCAGCAGGAGGGGAAGAGGGACTAGCGACTACGAGCAGTACTTC. Its protein is CASRRGRGTSDYEQYF.

This clonotype was counted a few times. The V call is TRBV29-1, the J call TRBJ2-5, with D tentatively TRBD2 (5 bases). The length of the CDR3 is 12 residues. V was pared by 8 bases and J by 2 bases, with 12 bases between. Germline V gene sequence: CDR1 SQVTM, CDR2 ANQGSEA. CDR3 in DNA: TGCAGCCTGAGCGGAGCGCAAGAGACCCAGTACTTC. Amino acid sequence: CSLSGAQETQYF.

The chain joins TRBV12-3 or TRBV12-4 to TRBJ2-2, with TRBD2 matching over 11 bases. The V gene end was trimmed by 6 bases and the J gene end by 2 bases; junction bases not matched to a gene: 17. The CDR3 is 20 amino acids. The CDR3 is CASRGAFKIAGGINTGELFF. DNA of the CDR3: TGTGCCAGCAGGGGAGCGTTTAAAATAGCGGGAGGGATAAACACCGGGGAGCTGTTTTTT.

This clonotype has a count of ten or more. This chain connects TRBV12-3 or TRBV12-4 to TRBJ1-1; the D gene is possibly TRBD1 (6 bases). Trimming cost V 6 bases and J 6 bases, with 14 bases left between them. This CDR3 comprises 13 residues. This CDR3 is CASSQTGRPEAFF. CDR3 coding DNA: TGTGCCAGCAGCCAAACAGGGAGACCTGAAGCTTTCTTT.

There are a few counts of this clonotype. In DNA form, the CDR3 reads TGTGCCAGCAGTTTAGGGCAGGGGGCGCGTCATCAGCCCCAGCATTTT. Protein: CASSLGQGARHQPQHF. The V gene is TRBV27, the J gene TRBJ1-5; 8 positions match TRBD1. This CDR3 spans 16 amino acids. Germline V lookup: CDR1 MNHEY, CDR2 SMNVEV (reference sequence). V shed 2 bases, J shed 5 bases, and the junction held 8 bases outside the gene matches.

In its sample, this clonotype was seen many times. V usage is TRBV4-2 and J usage is TRBJ2-3, with D uncertain. Germline lookup yields CDR1 LGHNA and CDR2 YNFKEQ. The CDR3 extends over 14 amino acids. V lost 1 base and J lost 2, with 7 bases in between. CDR3: CASSQGGTTDTQYF. The CDR3 DNA reads TGTGCCAGCAGCCAAGGCGGAACCACAGATACGCAGTATTTT.

This clonotype was seen repeatedly, ten times or more. This rearrangement joins TRBV4-3 to TRBJ2-7; D is unclear. V lost 2 bases and J 7 bases, leaving 15 bases between the germline ends. The germline V gene encodes CDR1 LGHNA and CDR2 YSLEER. The CDR3 loop spans 14 amino acids. DNA for the CDR3: TGCGCCAGCAGCCAATCTGGTGGGGTGAGGGAGCAGTACTTC. It is translated as CASSQSGGVREQYF.

V gene TRBV29-1 combines with J gene TRBJ2-3; weak D call: TRBD1 (5 bases). The CDR3 extends over 16 amino acids. CDR1 SQVTM and CDR2 ANQGSEA come from the germline V gene. Trimming stripped 0 bases from V and 6 bases from J, with 19 bases between. The CDR3 nucleotides read TGCAGCGTTGAAGATCCGACAGATGTGCCTGAGGATACGCAGTATTTT. It specifies CSVEDPTDVPEDTQYF.

J is TRBJ2-2 and V is TRBV6-5; D unclear. Trimming cost V 0 bases and J 0 bases, with 5 bases left between them. Germline assignment: CDR1 MNHEY and CDR2 SVGAGI. The CDR3 spans 15 residues. The DNA for the CDR3 is TGTGCCAGCAGTTACTCGACCCCGAACACCGGGGAGCTGTTTTTT. This gives the protein CASSYSTPNTGELFF.

This clonotype was found a few times. This chain connects TRBV9 to TRBJ2-3; D uncertain. Germline lookup yields CDR1 SGDLS and CDR2 YYNGEE. The length of the CDR3 is 14 residues. Trimming shortened V by 6 bases and J by 0 bases, and 11 bases separated the two germline ends. CDR3 coding DNA: TGTGCCAGCAATCGTAGGGCCAGCACAGATACGCAGTATTTT. It encodes CASNRRASTDTQYF.

The genes are TRBV2 and TRBJ2-1; TRBD2 aligns across 9 bases. Germline loops: CDR1 SNHLY, CDR2 FYNNEI. V dropped 7 bases and J dropped 7; count of bases not matched to a gene: 5. CDR3 size: 13 residues. CDR3 sequence reads: CASKREVGNEQFF. CDR3 coding DNA: TGTGCCAGCAAGCGGGAGGTTGGGAATGAGCAGTTCTTC.

V and J are TRBV7-2 and TRBJ2-7; D possibly corresponds to TRBD2 (6 bases). Germline CDR1 is SGHTA and CDR2 is FQGNSA. Trimming cost V 1 base and J 3 bases, with 10 bases left between them. The CDR3 contains 14 residues. The CDR3 DNA reads as TGTGCCAGCAGCTTAGGGACTAAGTTCTACGAGCAGTACTTC. It is translated as CASSLGTKFYEQYF.